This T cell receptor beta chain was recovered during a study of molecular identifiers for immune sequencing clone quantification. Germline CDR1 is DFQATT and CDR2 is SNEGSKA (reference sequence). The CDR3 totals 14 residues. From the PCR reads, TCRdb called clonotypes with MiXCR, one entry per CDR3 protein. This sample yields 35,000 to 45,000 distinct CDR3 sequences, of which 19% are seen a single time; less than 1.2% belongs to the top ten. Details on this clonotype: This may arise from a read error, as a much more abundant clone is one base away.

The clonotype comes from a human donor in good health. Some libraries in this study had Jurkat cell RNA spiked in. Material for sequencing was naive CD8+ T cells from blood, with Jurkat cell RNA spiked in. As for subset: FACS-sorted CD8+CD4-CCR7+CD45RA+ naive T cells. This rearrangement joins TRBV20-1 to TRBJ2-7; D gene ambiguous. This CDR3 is CSAWASHQAYEQHF. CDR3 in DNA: TGCAGTGCTTGGGCTAGTCACCAAGCTTACGAGCAGCACTTC.